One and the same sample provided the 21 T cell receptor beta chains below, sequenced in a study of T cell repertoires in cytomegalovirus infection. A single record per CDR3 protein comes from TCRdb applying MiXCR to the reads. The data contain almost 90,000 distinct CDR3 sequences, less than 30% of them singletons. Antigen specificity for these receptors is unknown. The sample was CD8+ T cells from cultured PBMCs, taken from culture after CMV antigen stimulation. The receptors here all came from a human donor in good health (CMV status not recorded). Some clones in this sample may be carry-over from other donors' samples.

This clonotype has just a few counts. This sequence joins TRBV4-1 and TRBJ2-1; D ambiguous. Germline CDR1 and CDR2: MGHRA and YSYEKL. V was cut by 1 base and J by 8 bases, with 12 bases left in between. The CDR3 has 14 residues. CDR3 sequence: CASSQGSGPDEQFF. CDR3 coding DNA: TGCGCCAGCAGCCAAGGTTCAGGACCTGATGAGCAGTTCTTC.

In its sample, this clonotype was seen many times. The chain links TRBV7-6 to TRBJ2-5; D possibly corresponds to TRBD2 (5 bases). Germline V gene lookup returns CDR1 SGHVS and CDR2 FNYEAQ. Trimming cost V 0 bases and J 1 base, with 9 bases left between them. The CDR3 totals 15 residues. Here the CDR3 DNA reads TGTGCCAGCAGCTTAGCCCCGGGGTCCCAAGAGACCCAGTACTTC. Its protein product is CASSLAPGSQETQYF.

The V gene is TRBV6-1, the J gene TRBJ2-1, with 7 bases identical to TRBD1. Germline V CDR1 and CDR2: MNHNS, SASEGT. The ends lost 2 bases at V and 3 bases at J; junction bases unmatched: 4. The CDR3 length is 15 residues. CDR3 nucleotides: TGTGCCAGCAGTGAATATGGGACAGACTACAATGAGCAGTTCTTC. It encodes CASSEYGTDYNEQFF.

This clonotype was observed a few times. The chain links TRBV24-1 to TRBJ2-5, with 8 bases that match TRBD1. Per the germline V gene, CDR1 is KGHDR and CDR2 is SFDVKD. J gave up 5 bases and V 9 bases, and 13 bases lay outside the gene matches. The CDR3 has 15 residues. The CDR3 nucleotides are TGTGCCACCCTGGACAGGGTTTTGGAGTGGGAGACCCAGTACTTC. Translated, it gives CATLDRVLEWETQYF.

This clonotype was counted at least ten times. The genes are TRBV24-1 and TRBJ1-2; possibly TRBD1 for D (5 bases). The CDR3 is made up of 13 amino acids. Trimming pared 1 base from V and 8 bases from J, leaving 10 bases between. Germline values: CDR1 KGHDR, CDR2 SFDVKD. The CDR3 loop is CATSDFGAEGYTF. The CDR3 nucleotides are TGTGCCACCAGTGATTTTGGGGCGGAGGGCTACACCTTC.

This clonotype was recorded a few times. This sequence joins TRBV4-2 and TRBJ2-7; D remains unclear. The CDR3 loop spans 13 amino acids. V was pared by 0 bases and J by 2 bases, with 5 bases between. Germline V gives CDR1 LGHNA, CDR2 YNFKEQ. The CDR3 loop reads CASSQDRAYEQYF. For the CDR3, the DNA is TGTGCCAGCAGCCAAGATCGGGCCTACGAGCAGTACTTC.

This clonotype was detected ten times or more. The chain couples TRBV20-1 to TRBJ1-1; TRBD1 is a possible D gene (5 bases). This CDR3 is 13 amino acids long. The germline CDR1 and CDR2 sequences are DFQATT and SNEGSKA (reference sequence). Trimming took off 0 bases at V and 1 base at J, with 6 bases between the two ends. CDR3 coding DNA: TGCAGTGCTAGAGATCAGGGGAACACTGAAGCTTTCTTT. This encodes CSARDQGNTEAFF.

As DNA, the CDR3 is TGTGCCAGCAGACCCGGGCCGGGACAGGAGGAGTTCTTC. This encodes CASRPGPGQEEFF. This chain joins TRBV12-3 or TRBV12-4 and TRBJ2-1; TRBD1 aligns across 8 bases. The trim removed 6 bases at V and 14 bases at J, leaving 12 bases unmatched. The CDR3 sequence is 13 residues long.

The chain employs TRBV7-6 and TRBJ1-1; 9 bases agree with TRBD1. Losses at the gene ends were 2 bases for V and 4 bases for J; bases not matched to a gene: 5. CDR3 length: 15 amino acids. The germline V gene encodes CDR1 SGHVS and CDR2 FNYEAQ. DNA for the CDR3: TGTGCCAGCAGCTTAAGGGGGACAGGGCTCACTGAAGCTTTCTTT. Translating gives CASSLRGTGLTEAFF.

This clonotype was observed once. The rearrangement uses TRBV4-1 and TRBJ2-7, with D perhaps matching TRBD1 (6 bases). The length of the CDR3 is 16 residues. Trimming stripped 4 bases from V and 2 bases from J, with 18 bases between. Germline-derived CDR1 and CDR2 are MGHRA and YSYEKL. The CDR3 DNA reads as TGCGCCAGCAGCCCCGCAACCGGGACACTGACCTACGAGCAGTACTTC. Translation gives CASSPATGTLTYEQYF.

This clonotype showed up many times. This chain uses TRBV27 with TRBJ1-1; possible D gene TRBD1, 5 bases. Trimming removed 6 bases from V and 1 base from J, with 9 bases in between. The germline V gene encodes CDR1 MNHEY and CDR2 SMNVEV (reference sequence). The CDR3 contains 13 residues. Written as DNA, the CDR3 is TGTGCCAGCAGCTTTACAGGGAACACTGAAGCTTTCTTT. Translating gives CASSFTGNTEAFF.

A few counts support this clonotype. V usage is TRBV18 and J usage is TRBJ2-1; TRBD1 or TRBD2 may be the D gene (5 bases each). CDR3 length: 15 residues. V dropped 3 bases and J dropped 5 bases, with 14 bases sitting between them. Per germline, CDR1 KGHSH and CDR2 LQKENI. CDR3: CASSPLGPGNNEQFF. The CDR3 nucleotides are TGTGCCAGCTCACCTCTGGGACCTGGGAACAATGAGCAGTTCTTC. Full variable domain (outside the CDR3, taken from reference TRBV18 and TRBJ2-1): NAGVMQNPRHLVRRRGQEARLRCSPMKGHSHVYWYRQLPEEGLKFMVYLQKENIIDESGMPKERFSAEFPKEGPSILRIQQVVRGDSAAYFCASSPLGPGNNEQFFGPGTRLTVL.

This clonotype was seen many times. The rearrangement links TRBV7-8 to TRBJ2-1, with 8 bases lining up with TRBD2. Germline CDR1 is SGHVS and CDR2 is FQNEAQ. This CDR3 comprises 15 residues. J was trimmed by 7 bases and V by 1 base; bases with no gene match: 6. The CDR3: CASSLVRSGGNEQFF. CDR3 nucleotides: TGTGCCAGCAGCTTAGTAAGGTCGGGGGGGAATGAGCAGTTCTTC.

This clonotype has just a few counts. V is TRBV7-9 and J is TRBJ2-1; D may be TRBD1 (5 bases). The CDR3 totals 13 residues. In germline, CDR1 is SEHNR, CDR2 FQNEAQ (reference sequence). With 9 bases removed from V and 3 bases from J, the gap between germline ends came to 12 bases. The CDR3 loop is CASGQGNYNEQFF. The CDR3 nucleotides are TGTGCCAGTGGGCAGGGCAACTACAATGAGCAGTTCTTC.

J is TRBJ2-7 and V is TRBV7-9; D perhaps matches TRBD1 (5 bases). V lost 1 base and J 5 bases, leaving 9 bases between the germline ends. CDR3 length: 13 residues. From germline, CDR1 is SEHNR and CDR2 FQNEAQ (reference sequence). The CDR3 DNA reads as TGTGCCAGCAGCTTAGAAGGGGCCGACGAGCAGTACTTC. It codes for CASSLEGADEQYF.

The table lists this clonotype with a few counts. CDR3 residues: CASIMGQEAFF. CDR3 nucleotides: TGTGCCAGCATAATGGGGCAAGAAGCTTTCTTT. The chain employs TRBV6-1 and TRBJ1-1; D may be TRBD1 (5 bases). CDR1 MNHNS and CDR2 SASEGT come from the germline V gene. The V and J ends lost 7 bases and 8 bases respectively, with 11 bases between them. This CDR3 is built from 11 residues.

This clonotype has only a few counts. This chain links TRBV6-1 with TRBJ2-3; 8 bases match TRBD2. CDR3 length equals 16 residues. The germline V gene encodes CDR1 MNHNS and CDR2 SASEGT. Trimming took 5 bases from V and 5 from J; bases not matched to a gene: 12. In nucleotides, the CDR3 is TGTGCCAGCAGTCCATGGACTAGCACCCGAGGAGATACGCAGTATTTT. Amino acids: CASSPWTSTRGDTQYF.

The CDR3 region is CASGEKAGGDRITEAFF. DNA of the CDR3: TGTGCCAGTGGGGAGAAGGCAGGGGGCGATCGTATCACTGAAGCTTTCTTT. The rearrangement uses TRBV6-1 and TRBJ1-1; 8 bases agree with TRBD1. The CDR3 covers 17 residues. Trimming took 9 bases from V and 4 from J; bases not matched to a gene: 19. Per the germline V gene, CDR1 is MNHNS and CDR2 is SASEGT.

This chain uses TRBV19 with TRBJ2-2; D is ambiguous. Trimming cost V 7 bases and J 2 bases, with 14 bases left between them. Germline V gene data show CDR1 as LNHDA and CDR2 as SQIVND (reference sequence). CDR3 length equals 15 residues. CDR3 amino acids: CASKSWAENTGELFF. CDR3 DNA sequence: TGTGCCAGTAAATCCTGGGCAGAAAACACCGGGGAGCTGTTTTTT.

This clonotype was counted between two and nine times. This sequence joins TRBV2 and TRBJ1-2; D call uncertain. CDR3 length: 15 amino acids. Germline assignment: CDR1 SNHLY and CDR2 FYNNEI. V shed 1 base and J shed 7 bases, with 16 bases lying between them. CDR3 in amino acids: CASSEESGGFGGYTF. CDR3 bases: TGTGCCAGCAGTGAAGAGAGTGGAGGGTTTGGTGGCTACACCTTC.

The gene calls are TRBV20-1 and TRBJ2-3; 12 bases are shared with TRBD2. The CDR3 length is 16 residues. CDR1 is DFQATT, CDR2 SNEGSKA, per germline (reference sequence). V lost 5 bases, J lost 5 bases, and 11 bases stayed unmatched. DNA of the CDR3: TGCAGTGCTTCACGCCCCGGACTAGCGGGGCTAGATACGCAGTATTTT. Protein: CSASRPGLAGLDTQYF.